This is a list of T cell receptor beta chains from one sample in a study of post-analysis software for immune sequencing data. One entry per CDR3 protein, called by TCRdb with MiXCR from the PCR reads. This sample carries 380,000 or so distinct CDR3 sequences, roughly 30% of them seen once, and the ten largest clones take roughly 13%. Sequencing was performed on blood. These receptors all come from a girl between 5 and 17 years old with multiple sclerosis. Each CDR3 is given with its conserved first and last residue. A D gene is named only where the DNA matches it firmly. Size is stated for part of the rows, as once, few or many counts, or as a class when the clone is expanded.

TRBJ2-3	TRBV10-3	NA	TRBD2	TGTGCCATAGCCCTGGGGGGGGAACTAGGCACAGATACGCAGTATTTT	CAIALGGELGTDTQYF
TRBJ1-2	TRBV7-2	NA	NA	TGTGCCAGCAGCTCGAGCGGGGACTATGGCTACACCTTC	CASSSSGDYGYTF
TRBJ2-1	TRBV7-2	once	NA	TGTGCCAGCAGCTTAGGGGGACACATGGGGAATGAGCAGTTCTTC	CASSLGGHMGNEQFF
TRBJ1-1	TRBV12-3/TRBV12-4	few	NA	TGTGCCAGCAGCCGCCAGGGCAGGCCGAACACTGAAGCTTTCTTT	CASSRQGRPNTEAFF
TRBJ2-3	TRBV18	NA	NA	TGTGCCAGCTCATCGCAGACGCATACGCAGTATTTT	CASSSQTHTQYF
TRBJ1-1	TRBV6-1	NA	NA	TGTGCCAGCTCCGCGGGATTTGAAGCTTTCTTT	CASSAGFEAFF
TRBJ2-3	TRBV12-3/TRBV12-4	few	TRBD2	TGTGCCAGCAGTTCTTGGGGACTAGCCGCAGATACGCAGTATTTT	CASSSWGLAADTQYF
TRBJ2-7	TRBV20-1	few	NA	TGCAGTGCTAGACCGGCAGTCAGCCGAGGCTCCTACGAGCAGTACTTC	CSARPAVSRGSYEQYF
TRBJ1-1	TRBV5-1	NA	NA	TGCGCCAGCAGCTTGGCCACGAGAGTGAGGTACCTGAGGAACACTGAAGCTTTCTTT	CASSLATRVRYLRNTEAFF
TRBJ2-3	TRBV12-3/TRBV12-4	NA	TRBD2	TGTGCCAGCAGTACCCTGCGGGGGGGCCCGTTTGGGCCAGATACGCAGTATTTT	CASSTLRGGPFGPDTQYF
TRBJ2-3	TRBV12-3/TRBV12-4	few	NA	TGTGCCAGCAGTAGGACAGAGACCACAGATACGCAGTATTTT	CASSRTETTDTQYF
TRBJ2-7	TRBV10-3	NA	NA	TGTGCCACCTTGCCAGCTCCCCACTACGAGCAGTACTTC	CATLPAPHYEQYF
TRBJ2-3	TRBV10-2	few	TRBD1	TGCGCCAGCAGCGACAGGGGGCAAGGCACAGATACGCAGTATTTT	CASSDRGQGTDTQYF
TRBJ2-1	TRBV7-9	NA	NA	TGTGCCAGCAGCTTAGGGCGGCAGGGGCGTGATGAGCAGTTCTTC	CASSLGRQGRDEQFF
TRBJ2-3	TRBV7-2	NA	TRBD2	TGTGCCAGCAGCTTAGAAGGGACTAGCGGGACTAACACAGATACGCAGTATTTT	CASSLEGTSGTNTDTQYF
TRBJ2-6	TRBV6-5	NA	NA	TGTGCCAGCAGTCCCGCTGTGAGCGGGGCCAACGTCCTGACTTTC	CASSPAVSGANVLTF
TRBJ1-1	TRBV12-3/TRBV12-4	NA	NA	TGTACCACCTCGACACCGAACACTGAAGCTTTCTTT	CTTSTPNTEAFF
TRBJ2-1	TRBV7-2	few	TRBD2	TGTGCCAGCAGCTTAGGGCAGCGGGGGGGCTACAATGAGCAGTTCTTC	CASSLGQRGGYNEQFF
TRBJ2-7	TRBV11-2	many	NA	TGTGCCAGCAGTTTTCAAGGTTCCTACGAGCAGTACTTC	CASSFQGSYEQYF
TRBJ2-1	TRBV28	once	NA	TGTGCCAGCAGTTTACGGGATGGCCAAGAGACCCAGTTCTTC	CASSLRDGQETQFF
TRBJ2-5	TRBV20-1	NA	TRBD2	TGCAGTGCTAGGGGACTAGCGGCGTACCAAGAGACCCAGTACTTC	CSARGLAAYQETQYF
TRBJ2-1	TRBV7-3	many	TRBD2	TGTGCCAGCAGCCCGACCCGGCTAGCGGGGGACAATGAGCAGTTCTTC	CASSPTRLAGDNEQFF
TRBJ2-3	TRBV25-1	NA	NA	TGTGCCAGCAGTGAACCTGCGGGACAGACGCAGTATTTT	CASSEPAGQTQYF
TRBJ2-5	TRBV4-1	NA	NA	TGCGCCAGCAGCCAAGATTGGAGGCTCGGAGAGACCCAGTACTTC	CASSQDWRLGETQYF
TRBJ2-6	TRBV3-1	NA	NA	TGTGCCAGCGGGGTTACGCCTGGGGCCAACGTCCTGACTTTC	CASGVTPGANVLTF
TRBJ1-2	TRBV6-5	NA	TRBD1	TGTGCCAGCAGTCCCCGACAGGGGCGATTCTATGGCTACACCTTC	CASSPRQGRFYGYTF
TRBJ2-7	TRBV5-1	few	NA	TGCGCCAGCAGCTTGGTGGGGGGGCAGGGGGCCTACGAGCAGTACTTC	CASSLVGGQGAYEQYF
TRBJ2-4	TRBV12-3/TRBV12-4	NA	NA	TGTGCCAGCGAGTTAAGGGACCAAAACATTCAGTACTTC	CASELRDQNIQYF
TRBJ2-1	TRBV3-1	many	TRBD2	TGTGCCAGCAGCCCTACTAGCGGTACCTACAATGAGCAGTTCTTC	CASSPTSGTYNEQFF
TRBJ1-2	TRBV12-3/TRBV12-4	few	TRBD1	TGTGCCAGCAGTCAAACAGGGGTAGGCTACACCTTC	CASSQTGVGYTF
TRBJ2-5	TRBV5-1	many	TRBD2	TGCGCCATGACTAAAATGCGGGAGCGCAAAGAGACCCAGTACTTC	CAMTKMRERKETQYF
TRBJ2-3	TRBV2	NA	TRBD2	TGTGCCAGCATCGGACTAGCGGGGGCCACAGATACGCAGTATTTT	CASIGLAGATDTQYF
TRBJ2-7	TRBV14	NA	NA	TGTGCCAGTTCGTTTCAGGACGTGGCCTACGAGCAGTACTTC	CASSFQDVAYEQYF
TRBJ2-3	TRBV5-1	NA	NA	TGCGCCAGCAGCTTGGTATCGGCGGGATTCCTGACAGATACGCAGTATTTT	CASSLVSAGFLTDTQYF
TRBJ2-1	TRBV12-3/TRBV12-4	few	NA	TGTGCCAGCAGGCCTACTAGTCCCTCTAGCAATGAGCAGTTCTTC	CASRPTSPSSNEQFF
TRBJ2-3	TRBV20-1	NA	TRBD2	TGCAGTGCTAGAGGGCTGACTAGCGGGGGGGCCCTAGATACGCAGTATTTT	CSARGLTSGGALDTQYF
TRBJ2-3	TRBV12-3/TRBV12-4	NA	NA	TGTGCCAGCAGTTTAGCGATTTTGGGGGCCGGCACAGATACGCAGTATTTT	CASSLAILGAGTDTQYF
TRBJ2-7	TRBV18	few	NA	TGTGCCAGCTCACCATTACCGCGGGGCAGTGGACCCTACGAGCAGTACTTC	CASSPLPRGSGPYEQYF
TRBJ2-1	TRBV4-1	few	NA	TGCGCCAGCAGCCTCGGACAGTCAAACAATGAGCAGTTCTTC	CASSLGQSNNEQFF
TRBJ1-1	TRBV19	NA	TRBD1	TGTGCCGCCCGGGACAGGGGTATTACTGAAGCTTTCTTT	CAARDRGITEAFF
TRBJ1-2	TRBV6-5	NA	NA	TGTGCCAGCACCCCAACAGGATACTATGGCTACACCTTC	CASTPTGYYGYTF
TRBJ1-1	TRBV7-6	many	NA	TGTGCCAGCAGCTCCAACGGTAACCTAAACACTGAAGCTTTCTTT	CASSSNGNLNTEAFF
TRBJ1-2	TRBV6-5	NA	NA	TGTGCCAGCAGTTATTCGACCTCCTATGGCTACACCTTC	CASSYSTSYGYTF
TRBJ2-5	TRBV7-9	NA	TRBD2	TGTGCCAGCAGCTTAGGACTACTAGCGGGGGACAATACCCAATACCAAGAGACCCAGTACTTC	CASSLGLLAGDNTQYQETQYF
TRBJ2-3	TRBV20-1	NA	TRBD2	TGCAGTGCTAGAGATCGAAAAACTAGCGGGGGGAGTAAGGATACGCAGTATTTT	CSARDRKTSGGSKDTQYF
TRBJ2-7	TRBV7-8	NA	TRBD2	TGTGCCAGCAGCTTAGCGTCCCTAGCGGCCCCCTACGAGCAGTACTTC	CASSLASLAAPYEQYF
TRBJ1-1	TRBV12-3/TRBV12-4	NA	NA	TGTGCCAGCAGTTTTGGTATGGCTGAAGCTTTCTTT	CASSFGMAEAFF
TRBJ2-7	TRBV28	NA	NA	TGTGCCAGCAGTGGAGACGGATCGGGGGAGCAGTACTTC	CASSGDGSGEQYF
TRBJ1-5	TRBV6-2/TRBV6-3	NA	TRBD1	TGTGCCAGCAGGAACGGGACAGGGCTGAACCTCAATCAGCCCCAGCATTTT	CASRNGTGLNLNQPQHF
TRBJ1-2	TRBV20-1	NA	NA	TGCAGTGCTAGAGATCCGAAGGGGGTCCTCTATGGCTACACCTTC	CSARDPKGVLYGYTF
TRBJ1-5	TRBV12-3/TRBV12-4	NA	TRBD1	TGTGCCAGCAGTTTCTCCAGGGGGCTTAGCAATCAGCCCCAGCATTTT	CASSFSRGLSNQPQHF
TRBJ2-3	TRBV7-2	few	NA	TGTGCCAGCAGCCTCCGCCGGCAATCAGATACGCAGTATTTT	CASSLRRQSDTQYF
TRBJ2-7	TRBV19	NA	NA	TGTGCCAGTAGTAACCCCGGGACCGTCTCCTACGAGCAGTACTTC	CASSNPGTVSYEQYF
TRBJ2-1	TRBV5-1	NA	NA	TGCGCCAGCAGCTCCGACAGCCCAGCCTACAATGAGCAGTTCTTC	CASSSDSPAYNEQFF
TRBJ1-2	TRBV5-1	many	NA	TGCGCCAGCAGCTATGTTGGGGCGAGGAACTATGGCTACACCTTC	CASSYVGARNYGYTF
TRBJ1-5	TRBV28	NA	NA	TGTGCCAGCAGTTTTCTCCCATCCGGGTCGGGGACGAATCAGCCCCAGCATTTT	CASSFLPSGSGTNQPQHF
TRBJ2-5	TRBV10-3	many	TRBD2	TGTGCCATCAGTGAGTCGACTAGCGGCCAAGAGACCCAGTACTTC	CAISESTSGQETQYF